This T cell receptor (beta chain) came from a study of cytomegalovirus exposure and HLA in healthy donors. Study details: Drawn from HLA-typed donors, about 85 million unique TCRs were held in an early data release.

The CDR3 spans 15 residues. Germline assignment: CDR1 SNHLY and CDR2 FYNNEI. After removal of 6 bases from V and 3 bases from J, the junction contained 5 bases not matched to a gene. Vbeta (60) and Jbeta (13) primers were used in the PCR. Using immunoSEQ multiplex PCR, the repertoire was profiled, and TCRdb retains in-frame clones only, with some absent. The table includes roughly 160,000 clones, approximately 80% detected once. Sequenced: PBMCs. The TCR sequence derives from a woman aged 25 to 39 in good health and CMV-seronegative. The genes are TRBV2 and TRBJ2-2; 9 nucleotides align to TRBD1. The CDR3 loop reads CASRRDRADTGELFF. Written as DNA, the CDR3 is TGTGCCAGCAGAAGGGACAGGGCGGACACCGGGGAGCTGTTTTTT.